The rows below give T cell receptor beta chains drawn from one sample of a study of cytomegalovirus exposure and HLA in healthy donors. Sequencing was performed with immunoSEQ multiplex PCR; in TCRdb, only in-frame clones are kept and a portion is missing. The sample records more than 150,000 clones, over 75% being singletons. Sequencing was carried out using PBMCs. These receptors originate from a man in his forties or fifties in good health and CMV-seronegative. Each CDR3 is given with its conserved first and last residue. The order of the fields is V gene, D gene, J gene, clone size, CDR3 protein, CDR3 DNA. The D gene is left open where the match is weak. The size field is filled for only some rows; it gives once, few, many or a size class.

V: TRBV29-1
D: TRBD1
J: TRBJ2-2
size: -
CDR3: CSVGQTNTGELFF
DNA: TGCAGCGTGGGACAGACGAACACCGGGGAGCTGTTTTTT

V: TRBV18
D: -
J: TRBJ2-7
size: -
CDR3: CASSPGYGYEQYF
DNA: TGTGCCAGCTCACCAGGTTACGGCTACGAGCAGTACTTC

V: TRBV27
D: -
J: TRBJ1-1
size: -
CDR3: CASSAARGTEAFF
DNA: TGTGCCAGCAGTGCCGCAAGGGGGACTGAAGCTTTCTTT

V: TRBV27
D: TRBD1
J: TRBJ2-7
size: -
CDR3: CASSLDRGLYEQYF
DNA: TGTGCCAGCAGTCTTGACAGGGGGCTCTACGAGCAGTACTTC

V: TRBV6-1
D: -
J: TRBJ1-1
size: -
CDR3: CASSEQGRGDTEAFF
DNA: TGTGCCAGCAGTGAGCAGGGAAGGGGCGACACTGAAGCTTTCTTT

V: TRBV5-5
D: TRBD1
J: TRBJ2-7
size: -
CDR3: CASSPYGGQGYYEQYF
DNA: TGTGCCAGCAGCCCGTACGGGGGACAGGGGTACTACGAGCAGTACTTC

V: TRBV19
D: -
J: TRBJ1-1
size: -
CDR3: CASSPSLGIPDTEAFF
DNA: TGTGCCAGTAGTCCTTCCCTAGGCATACCGGATACTGAAGCTTTCTTT

V: TRBV7-2
D: -
J: TRBJ2-2
size: -
CDR3: CASSPNTGISNTGELFF
DNA: TGTGCCAGCAGCCCTAACACAGGGATCTCGAACACCGGGGAGCTGTTTTTT

V: TRBV5-6
D: TRBD1
J: TRBJ1-3
size: -
CDR3: CASSPGQGVNTIYF
DNA: TGTGCCAGCAGTCCGGGACAGGGGGTAAACACCATATATTTT

V: TRBV7-8
D: -
J: TRBJ2-3
size: -
CDR3: CASSLGGVSTDTQYF
DNA: TGTGCCAGCAGCTTAGGCGGGGTCAGCACAGATACGCAGTATTTT

V: TRBV6-1
D: -
J: TRBJ2-1
size: -
CDR3: CASSEGDSFYNEQFF
DNA: TGTGCCAGCAGTGAAGGAGACTCCTTCTACAATGAGCAGTTCTTC

V: TRBV11-2
D: -
J: TRBJ1-4
size: -
CDR3: CASSLDPVKLFF
DNA: TGTGCCAGCAGCTTAGATCCCGTAAAACTGTTTTTT

V: TRBV14
D: -
J: TRBJ1-1
size: once
CDR3: CASSAGMNTEAFF
DNA: TGTGCCAGCAGTGCCGGGATGAACACTGAAGCTTTCTTT

V: TRBV11-2
D: -
J: TRBJ2-1
size: -
CDR3: CASSQGNYNEQFF
DNA: TGTGCCAGCAGCCAGGGAAACTACAATGAGCAGTTCTTC

V: TRBV29-1
D: TRBD2
J: TRBJ2-1
size: -
CDR3: CSVEAGGGYNEQFF
DNA: TGCAGCGTCGAAGCGGGGGGGGGATACAATGAGCAGTTCTTC

V: TRBV5-6
D: -
J: TRBJ1-2
size: -
CDR3: CASSFGNYGYTF
DNA: TGTGCCAGCAGCTTCGGTAACTATGGCTACACCTTC

V: TRBV4-2
D: TRBD2
J: TRBJ2-7
size: -
CDR3: CASSRPPGTSGGFFSYEQYF
DNA: TGTGCCAGCAGCCGACCCCCCGGGACTAGCGGGGGGTTTTTCTCCTACGAGCAGTACTTC

V: TRBV5-1
D: TRBD1
J: TRBJ1-4
size: -
CDR3: CASSLSGTGERKLFF
DNA: TGCGCCAGCAGCCTCTCCGGGACAGGGGAGCGAAAACTGTTTTTT

V: TRBV10-3
D: -
J: TRBJ2-3
size: -
CDR3: CAIMNSGTTDTQYF
DNA: TGTGCCATCATGAATAGCGGAACCACAGATACGCAGTATTTT

V: TRBV6-7
D: -
J: TRBJ1-6
size: -
CDR3: CASSQGTSTYKPPLHF
DNA: TGTGCCAGTTCGCAGGGGACCTCGACATATAAGCCACCCCTCCACTTT

V: TRBV11-2
D: -
J: TRBJ1-6
size: -
CDR3: CASSARDLAGNSPLHF
DNA: TGTGCCAGCAGCGCCCGGGATCTCGCGGGGAATTCACCCCTCCACTTT

V: TRBV10-3
D: TRBD2
J: TRBJ2-1
size: -
CDR3: CAISERTSGGYNEQFF
DNA: TGTGCCATCAGTGAGAGGACTAGCGGGGGGTACAATGAGCAGTTCTTC

V: TRBV7-9
D: -
J: TRBJ2-7
size: -
CDR3: CASSLAASLGLREQYF
DNA: TGTGCCAGCAGCTTAGCGGCGAGCCTTGGCTTGAGGGAGCAGTACTTC

V: TRBV7-9
D: -
J: TRBJ1-2
size: -
CDR3: CASSSIGQPNGYTF
DNA: TGTGCCAGCAGCTCCATTGGGCAACCGAATGGCTACACCTTC

V: TRBV11-2
D: TRBD2
J: TRBJ2-3
size: -
CDR3: CASSLVWAGGPPDTQYF
DNA: TGTGCCAGCAGCTTAGTTTGGGCGGGGGGGCCGCCAGATACGCAGTATTTT

V: TRBV13
D: TRBD2
J: TRBJ2-3
size: -
CDR3: CASSPRLAGVDTQYF
DNA: TGTGCCAGCAGTCCCCGGCTAGCGGGGGTGGATACGCAGTATTTT

V: TRBV7-6
D: TRBD1
J: TRBJ2-1
size: -
CDR3: CASSRQDRQGTYNEQFF
DNA: TGTGCCAGCAGCCGACAGGATCGACAGGGGACTTACAATGAGCAGTTCTTC

V: TRBV7-9
D: -
J: TRBJ2-3
size: -
CDR3: CASSLIRQSTDTQYF
DNA: TGTGCCAGCAGCTTAATCAGGCAGAGCACAGATACGCAGTATTTT

V: TRBV6-5
D: -
J: TRBJ1-2
size: once
CDR3: CASSLDRFNGYTF
DNA: TGTGCCAGCAGTTTAGACAGGTTTAATGGCTACACCTTC

V: TRBV5-5
D: -
J: TRBJ2-1
size: -
CDR3: CASSLLSDEQFF
DNA: TGTGCCAGCAGCTTGTTGTCGGATGAGCAGTTCTTC

V: TRBV2
D: -
J: TRBJ1-1
size: few
CDR3: CASSVSGGTEAFF
DNA: TGTGCCAGCAGTGTTAGCGGCGGCACTGAAGCTTTCTTT

V: TRBV5-4
D: -
J: TRBJ2-1
size: -
CDR3: CASSFGGDNNEQFF
DNA: TGTGCCAGCAGCTTCGGCGGGGATAACAATGAGCAGTTCTTC

V: TRBV4-3
D: TRBD2
J: TRBJ2-7
size: -
CDR3: CASSQGAQRGPYEQYF
DNA: TGCGCCAGCAGCCAAGGCGCCCAGCGGGGGCCATACGAGCAGTACTTC

V: TRBV7-6
D: TRBD2
J: TRBJ2-1
size: -
CDR3: CVTASGGSYEQFF
DNA: TGTGTTACAGCTAGCGGGGGTTCCTATGAGCAGTTCTTC

V: TRBV2
D: -
J: TRBJ1-2
size: -
CDR3: CASEEGANYGYTF
DNA: TGTGCCAGCGAAGAGGGAGCTAACTATGGCTACACCTTC

V: TRBV4-3
D: -
J: TRBJ1-1
size: few
CDR3: CASSKADTWNTEAFF
DNA: TGCGCCAGCAGCAAGGCAGACACATGGAACACTGAAGCTTTCTTT

V: TRBV2
D: TRBD1
J: TRBJ1-6
size: few
CDR3: CASSEETGTLSPLHF
DNA: TGTGCCAGCAGTGAAGAGACAGGGACTCTTTCACCCCTCCACTTT

V: TRBV7-9
D: -
J: TRBJ2-6
size: -
CDR3: CASSRDSGANVLTF
DNA: TGTGCCAGCAGCCGCGACTCTGGGGCCAACGTCCTGACTTTC

V: TRBV2
D: TRBD1
J: TRBJ1-2
size: -
CDR3: CASIGQGDFYGYTF
DNA: TGTGCCAGCATTGGACAGGGCGATTTCTATGGCTACACCTTC

V: TRBV6-5
D: -
J: TRBJ1-2
size: -
CDR3: CASSYSVPVYGYTF
DNA: TGTGCCAGCAGTTACTCGGTCCCAGTTTATGGCTACACCTTC